This T cell receptor beta chain was sequenced in a study of cytomegalovirus exposure and HLA in healthy donors. Study-level results: For most subjects, TCR beta sequences were reported to predict HLA-A and HLA-B alleles with accuracy. Earlier analysis yielded a pattern in which most TCR beta V segments were productive about 90% or about 30% of the time.

CDR1 is SGHRS and CDR2 is YFSETQ in the germline V gene. The germline V and J ends were trimmed by 2 bases and 4 bases, with 16 bases remaining between them. CDR3 size: 15 residues. This clone turned up a few times. Its specificity is not known. Amplification used 60 Vbeta primers and 13 Jbeta primers. Clones were read by immunoSEQ multiplex PCR, and TCRdb kept only the in-frame ones, dropping some. The table has 150,000 to 200,000 clones, over 70% seen once. This rearrangement joins TRBV5-1 to TRBJ2-7; D remains ambiguous. Sequenced sample: PBMCs. The TCR was taken from a woman in her twenties or thirties in good health and CMV-seronegative. CDR3 nucleotide sequence: TGCGCCAGCAGCTTTGGCACCCAACCCAATTACGAGCAGTACTTC. Translation: CASSFGTQPNYEQYF.